This T cell receptor beta chain stems from a study of blood T cells in healthy people across ages. Then a second PCR, running roughly 6 to 12 cycles, was carried out with a sample-barcoded 5' primer and a J-beta primer mix. TCRdb reprocessed the 5' RACE reads via MiXCR and lists one record per CDR3 protein. The sample records around 1.5 million distinct CDR3 sequences, about 31% being singletons. This clonotype was observed a few times. CDR1 WSHSY and CDR2 SAAADI come from the germline V gene. V lost 9 bases and J lost 4, with 12 bases in between. The CDR3 is 12 residues long. The chain couples TRBV10-2 to TRBJ1-2; the D is unclear. Sequenced material: blood. This sequence originates from a woman between 25 and 40 years old in good health. The CDR3 sequence: CASLDFRYGYTF. The DNA for the CDR3 is TGCGCCAGTTTAGACTTTCGCTATGGCTACACCTTC.